This T cell receptor (beta chain) was recorded in a study of shared clonotypes between healthy human individuals. The CDR3 is made up of 12 amino acids. The germline V gene has CDR1 MNHNY and CDR2 SVGAGI (reference sequence). Sequencing used immunoSEQ multiplex PCR; TCRdb keeps in-frame clones, though not all of them. The sample has about 580,000 clones, roughly 98% seen once. Naive CD8 cells comprised CD45RO-negative, CCR7-positively selected cells, excluding terminally differentiated effector memory CD45RA+ cells. The sequence derives from a man between 25 and 39 years old in good health. V is TRBV6-6 and J is TRBJ2-7; D perhaps matches TRBD1 (5 bases). The sample consisted of naive CD8+ T cells sorted from blood. The CDR3 protein is CAAGQGEYEQYF. In DNA, the CDR3 is TGTGCGGCAGGCCAGGGTGAATACGAGCAGTACTTC.